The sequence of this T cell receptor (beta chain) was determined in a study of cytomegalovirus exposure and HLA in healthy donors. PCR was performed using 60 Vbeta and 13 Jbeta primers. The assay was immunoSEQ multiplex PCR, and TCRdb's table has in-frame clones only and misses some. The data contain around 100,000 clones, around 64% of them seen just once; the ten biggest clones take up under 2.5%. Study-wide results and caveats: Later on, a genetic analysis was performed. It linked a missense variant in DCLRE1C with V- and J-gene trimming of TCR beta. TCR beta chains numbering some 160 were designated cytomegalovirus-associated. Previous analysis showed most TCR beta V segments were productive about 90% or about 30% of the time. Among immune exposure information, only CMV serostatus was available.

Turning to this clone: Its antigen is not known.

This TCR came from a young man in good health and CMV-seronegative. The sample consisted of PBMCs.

CDR3 in amino acids: CASSPGDYPQETQYF. CDR3 sequence (DNA): TGCGCCAGCAGCCCGGGAGACTACCCCCAAGAGACCCAGTACTTC. The chain recombines TRBV5-1 with TRBJ2-5, with D possibly being TRBD2 (6 bases). With 4 bases removed from V and 1 base from J, the gap between germline ends came to 14 bases. This CDR3 has 15 amino acids. Germline CDR1 reads SGHRS; CDR2 reads YFSETQ.